Below, 13 T cell receptor beta chains from the same sample are listed, as sequenced in a study of glioma-infiltrating T cells after dendritic cell vaccination. The assay was immunoSEQ multiplex PCR, and TCRdb's table has in-frame clones only and misses some. The sample contains about 65,000 clones, about 89% of which appear only once. Noted time point: after dendritic cell vaccination, including at tumor progression/relapse. The sequenced sample was blood, obtained after dendritic cell vaccination. These receptors all come from a human donor with glioblastoma.

The chain links TRBV27 to TRBJ2-7, with 10 bases identical to TRBD1. V gave up 6 bases and J gave up 5 bases; unmatched junction bases: 10. Germline CDR1 reads MNHEY; CDR2 reads SMNVEV (reference sequence). This CDR3 contains 15 residues. The CDR3 spells CASSPGTGVWNEQYF. The CDR3 DNA is TGTGCCAGCAGCCCCGGGACAGGGGTATGGAACGAGCAGTACTTC.

Here the CDR3 reads CASSGVVPGAGNTIYF. In DNA, the CDR3 is TGTGCATCCTCAGGGGTCGTACCTGGGGCTGGAAACACCATATATTTT. The V call is TRBV19, the J call TRBJ1-3; D perhaps matches TRBD1 (6 bases). The length of the CDR3 is 16 residues. The germline CDR1 and CDR2 sequences are LNHDA and SQIVND (reference sequence).

This chain connects TRBV7-3 to TRBJ1-2; no clear D. V lost 0 bases to trimming and J lost 5 bases, with 16 bases between them. Germline V gene data show CDR1 as SGHTA and CDR2 as FQGTGA. The CDR3 totals 16 residues. The CDR3 DNA sequence: TGTGCCAGCAGCTTAACCGGAGATTCTTACCCTTATGGCTACACCTTC. This sequence encodes CASSLTGDSYPYGYTF.

This sequence joins TRBV28 and TRBJ2-2, with TRBD2 identical over 7 bases. The germline V gene encodes CDR1 MDHEN and CDR2 SYDVKM. The CDR3 runs 16 residues. V gave up 6 bases and J gave up 5 bases; unmatched junction bases: 12. CDR3 loop: CASSPDGPGGTGELFF. DNA for the CDR3: TGTGCCAGCAGCCCAGATGGGCCGGGGGGAACCGGGGAGCTGTTTTTT.

The chain's CDR3 is CASSHQVGTEAFF. CDR3 sequence (DNA): TGTGCCAGCAGTCATCAGGTGGGCACTGAAGCTTTCTTT. The gene calls are TRBV27 and TRBJ1-1; D gene uncertain. The CDR3 spans 13 residues. The germline V and J ends were trimmed by 5 bases and 4 bases, with 11 bases remaining between them. In germline, CDR1 is MNHEY, CDR2 SMNVEV (reference sequence).

A single count supports this clone. This chain joins TRBV4-1 and TRBJ1-2; D is uncertain. Trimming cost V 2 bases and J 5 bases, with 15 bases left between them. Germline lookup yields CDR1 MGHRA and CDR2 YSYEKL. This CDR3 contains 15 residues. CDR3 in DNA: TGCGCCAGCAGCCAACGGACTCAAAGCGGTTATGGCTACACCTTC. This gives the protein CASSQRTQSGYGYTF.

This chain joins TRBV7-6 and TRBJ1-2, with a possible D match to TRBD1 (5 bases). V lost 5 bases and J 1 base, leaving 14 bases between the germline ends. Germline V gene sequence: CDR1 SGHVS, CDR2 FNYEAQ. CDR3 length: 15 amino acids. CDR3 protein: CASSPGGDLNYGYTF. The CDR3 DNA reads as TGTGCCAGCAGCCCTGGGGGGGACCTTAACTATGGCTACACCTTC.

CDR3 sequence: CASSQDPGGLRGYTF. The CDR3 DNA is TGTGCCAGCAGCCAAGATCCGGGGGGCCTGCGTGGCTACACCTTC. V gene TRBV4-2 combines with J gene TRBJ1-2; D perhaps matches TRBD1 (6 bases). Deletions cut 0 bases from V and 7 bases from J, with 15 bases between. CDR1 and CDR2 (germline): LGHNA, YNFKEQ. The CDR3 spans 15 residues.

The chain employs TRBV27 and TRBJ1-2; TRBD1 matches at 8 bases. This CDR3 contains 15 residues. The V gene end was trimmed by 5 bases and the J gene end by 1 base; junction bases not matched to a gene: 6. Germline loops: CDR1 MNHEY, CDR2 SMNVEV (reference sequence). Written as DNA, the CDR3 is TGTGCCAGCAGTCCCCCAGGGGGCAATAACTATGGCTACACCTTC. Translating gives CASSPPGGNNYGYTF.

This clone was counted between two and nine times. V and J are TRBV6-6 and TRBJ1-6, with TRBD1 as a possible D gene (6 bases). Germline CDR1 reads MNHNY; CDR2 reads SVGAGI (reference sequence). The CDR3 extends over 15 amino acids. With 0 bases removed from V and 9 bases from J, the gap between germline ends came to 12 bases. CDR3 coding DNA: TGTGCCAGCAGTTACTCTCCGGACAGAGGTTCACCCCTCCACTTT. Translation: CASSYSPDRGSPLHF.

The chain links TRBV7-2 to TRBJ2-2; maybe TRBD2 (5 bases). CDR1 and CDR2 from the germline V gene are SGHTA and FQGNSA. V lost 2 bases to trimming and J lost 0 bases, with 10 bases between them. The CDR3 covers 16 residues. CDR3 sequence reads: CASSLSLASNTGELFF. For the CDR3, the DNA is TGTGCCAGCAGCTTAAGTCTAGCCTCGAACACCGGGGAGCTGTTTTTT.

The chain carries TRBV6-1 and TRBJ1-2; D not resolved. The V end lost 0 bases, the J end lost 8 bases, and 13 bases lay between the germline ends. The germline gives CDR1 MNHNS, CDR2 SASEGT. CDR3 size: 14 residues. The CDR3 spells CASSEAVWEGGYTF. Written as DNA, the CDR3 is TGTGCCAGCAGTGAAGCAGTTTGGGAGGGCGGCTACACCTTC.

CDR3: CASSKGPGGAYYGYTF. CDR3 coding DNA: TGTGCCAGCAGCAAAGGCCCAGGGGGCGCTTACTATGGCTACACCTTC. The chain carries TRBV21-1 and TRBJ1-2; the table's TRBD1 call for D was not verified on the DNA. TRBV21-1 is a pseudogene. The CDR3 has 16 amino acids.